This is a list of T cell receptor beta chains from one sample in a study of shared clonotypes between healthy human individuals. Data came from immunoSEQ multiplex PCR; TCRdb stores just in-frame clones and leaves some out. The sample records some 2,100,000 clones, under 97% being singletons. Sequencing used naive CD4+ T cells sorted from blood. The receptors were sampled from a man younger than 30 in good health. Both conserved end residues are part of each CDR3. A D gene is named only where the DNA matches it firmly. Some rows mark clone size as missing; the rest say once, few, many or name a class of expanded clone.

J gene,V gene,D gene,clone size,CDR3 protein,CDR3 DNA
TRBJ2-1,TRBV4-1,NA,NA,CASSPGSASSSYNEQFF,TGCGCCAGCAGCCCAGGCTCGGCTAGCAGTTCCTACAATGAGCAGTTCTTC
TRBJ1-4,TRBV19,NA,NA,CASSIGQAFNEKLFF,TGTGCCAGTAGTATAGGCCAGGCCTTCAATGAAAAACTGTTTTTT
TRBJ2-1,TRBV30,TRBD2,NA,CAWNSGTSFHEQFF,TGTGCCTGGAACTCTGGGACTAGTTTTCATGAGCAGTTCTTC
TRBJ2-5,TRBV30,NA,NA,CAWNRVGFGQETQYF,TGTGCCTGGAATAGAGTGGGTTTTGGCCAAGAGACCCAGTACTTC
TRBJ2-6,TRBV19,NA,NA,CASHTGANVLTF,TGTGCCAGTCATACTGGGGCCAACGTCCTGACTTTC
TRBJ1-6,TRBV5-5,NA,NA,CASSLWDGNSPLHF,TGTGCCAGCAGCTTGTGGGACGGCAATTCACCCCTCCACTTT
TRBJ1-2,TRBV6-1,NA,NA,CASSEGGLGSIYGYTF,TGTGCCAGCAGTGAAGGAGGGTTGGGCAGTATCTATGGCTACACCTTC
TRBJ2-7,TRBV27,NA,once,CARRKGSYQQYF,TGTGCCAGGCGGAAGGGGTCTTATCAGCAGTACTTC
TRBJ1-3,TRBV19,NA,few,CASSSMTGNTIYF,TGTGCCAGTAGTTCCATGACTGGAAACACCATATATTTT
TRBJ1-4,TRBV5-4,TRBD1,NA,CASSRGQLNEKLFF,TGTGCCAGCAGCCGGGGACAGCTAAATGAAAAACTGTTTTTT
TRBJ2-2,TRBV7-2,TRBD2,NA,CASSFHSGSGLGELFF,TGTGCCAGCAGCTTCCATAGCGGGAGTGGTCTGGGGGAGCTGTTTTTT
TRBJ2-1,TRBV12-5,NA,NA,CASGERKEARGGQFF,TGTGCTAGTGGAGAGAGAAAAGAAGCCCGAGGAGGGCAGTTCTTC
TRBJ1-5,TRBV4-1,TRBD1,NA,CASSQGTGGSQPQHF,TGCGCCAGCAGCCAAGGGACAGGGGGGAGTCAGCCCCAGCATTTT
TRBJ2-1,TRBV9,NA,NA,CASSVGGPSSYNEQFF,TGTGCCAGCAGCGTAGGGGGGCCTAGCTCCTACAATGAGCAGTTCTTC
TRBJ1-3,TRBV25-1,NA,NA,CASTAAGSGNTIYF,TGTGCCAGCACCGCAGCAGGCTCTGGAAACACCATATATTTT
TRBJ2-7,TRBV7-9,NA,NA,CASSLAGQTYEQYF,TGTGCCAGCAGCTTAGCAGGACAGACCTACGAGCAGTACTTC
TRBJ2-1,TRBV9,NA,NA,CASSETGGPYNEQFF,TGTGCCAGCAGCGAAACGGGGGGCCCCTACAATGAGCAGTTCTTC
TRBJ2-7,TRBV23-1,TRBD1,few,CARRGQGSIREQYF,TGCGCCCGAAGGGGACAGGGGTCAATTAGGGAGCAGTACTTC
TRBJ2-2,TRBV6-5,NA,NA,CASRRLAANTGELFF,TGTGCCAGCAGGCGCCTAGCAGCGAACACCGGGGAGCTGTTTTTT
TRBJ1-1,TRBV18,TRBD1,NA,CASSPLATGALTEAFF,TGTGCCAGCTCACCACTGGCAACAGGGGCTCTTACTGAAGCTTTCTTT
TRBJ1-4,TRBV30,NA,NA,CARSAAPTNEKLFF,TGTGCCAGATCAGCGGCTCCAACTAATGAAAAACTGTTTTTT
TRBJ2-7,TRBV27,NA,NA,CASSLIASSSYEQYF,TGTGCCAGCAGCCTAATAGCGTCGAGCTCCTACGAGCAGTACTTC
TRBJ1-6,TRBV19,NA,NA,CASSIGLPNSPLHF,TGTGCCAGTAGTATAGGACTGCCTAATTCACCCCTCCACTTT
TRBJ2-5,TRBV30,NA,NA,CAWSVHEPTQYF,TGTGCCTGGAGTGTACACGAGCCTACCCAGTACTTC
TRBJ2-3,TRBV29-1,TRBD1,NA,CSVEPYLGTGSTDTQYF,TGCAGCGTTGAGCCCTACCTCGGGACAGGGTCCACAGATACGCAGTATTTT
TRBJ1-3,TRBV18,NA,NA,CASSTGITSGNTIYF,TGTGCCAGCTCAACAGGGATTACCTCTGGAAACACCATATATTTT
TRBJ2-3,TRBV7-8,NA,NA,CASSHNRETDTQYF,TGTGCCAGCAGCCACAACAGGGAGACAGATACGCAGTATTTT
TRBJ1-5,TRBV5-6,TRBD1,once,CASSIQGANQPQHF,TGTGCCAGCAGCATACAGGGGGCCAATCAGCCCCAGCATTTT
TRBJ2-2,TRBV6-1,NA,NA,CAGNGRRTAPGELFF,TGTGCCGGAAATGGCAGAAGGACCGCCCCCGGGGAGCTGTTTTTT
TRBJ2-1,TRBV11-2,TRBD2,NA,CASGTSGGIGEQFF,TGTGCCAGCGGGACTAGCGGGGGCATCGGTGAGCAGTTCTTC
TRBJ2-3,TRBV5-4,NA,NA,CASSWTLTGTDTQYF,TGTGCCAGCAGCTGGACGTTGACAGGCACAGATACGCAGTATTTT
TRBJ1-2,TRBV18,NA,NA,CASSPGREDGYTF,TGTGCCAGCTCACCTGGCAGGGAAGATGGCTACACCTTC
TRBJ1-5,TRBV6-1,NA,once,CASSEGPDLPQHF,TGTGCCAGCAGTGAAGGACCTGACCTGCCCCAGCATTTT
TRBJ2-7,TRBV18,TRBD2,NA,CASSPPGGSYEQYF,TGTGCCAGCTCACCCCCGGGAGGATCCTACGAGCAGTACTTC
TRBJ1-4,TRBV7-9,NA,once,CASSLLTPAATNEKLFF,TGTGCCAGCAGCTTACTAACGCCTGCCGCAACTAATGAAAAACTGTTTTTT
TRBJ2-7,TRBV4-1,TRBD1,NA,CASSTRQGIEQYF,TGCGCCAGCAGCACCCGACAGGGTATAGAGCAGTACTTC
TRBJ2-7,TRBV10-1,TRBD1,once,CASSRQGEKYEQYF,TGCGCCAGCAGCAGACAGGGGGAAAAATACGAGCAGTACTTC
TRBJ2-5,TRBV11-2,TRBD1,NA,CASSFLPDRGRETQYF,TGTGCCAGCAGCTTCCTCCCGGACAGGGGGCGGGAGACCCAGTACTTC
TRBJ1-1,TRBV20-1,NA,few,CSAKLGVQAFF,TGCAGTGCGAAACTTGGAGTCCAAGCTTTCTTT
TRBJ2-3,TRBV30,TRBD1,NA,CAWNRWDSNTDTQYF,TGTGCCTGGAACCGTTGGGACAGCAACACAGATACGCAGTATTTT
TRBJ2-2,TRBV7-2,NA,NA,CASSRRMIQGINTGELFF,TGTGCCAGCAGCCGCCGAATGATTCAGGGCATAAACACCGGGGAGCTGTTTTTT
TRBJ2-5,TRBV2,NA,NA,CASRTPSQGWGGETQYF,TGTGCCAGCAGGACCCCTTCACAGGGTTGGGGAGGAGAGACCCAGTACTTC
TRBJ1-1,TRBV2,TRBD1,NA,CASSPTGLNTEAFF,TGTGCCAGTAGCCCGACAGGGTTGAACACTGAAGCTTTCTTT
TRBJ2-1,TRBV5-1,TRBD2,NA,CASRWAGGPGNEQFF,TGCGCCAGCAGGTGGGCGGGAGGGCCGGGGAATGAGCAGTTCTTC
TRBJ2-2,TRBV5-6,NA,NA,CASTELPGPPNGELFF,TGTGCCAGCACCGAACTACCGGGACCTCCAAACGGGGAGCTGTTTTTT